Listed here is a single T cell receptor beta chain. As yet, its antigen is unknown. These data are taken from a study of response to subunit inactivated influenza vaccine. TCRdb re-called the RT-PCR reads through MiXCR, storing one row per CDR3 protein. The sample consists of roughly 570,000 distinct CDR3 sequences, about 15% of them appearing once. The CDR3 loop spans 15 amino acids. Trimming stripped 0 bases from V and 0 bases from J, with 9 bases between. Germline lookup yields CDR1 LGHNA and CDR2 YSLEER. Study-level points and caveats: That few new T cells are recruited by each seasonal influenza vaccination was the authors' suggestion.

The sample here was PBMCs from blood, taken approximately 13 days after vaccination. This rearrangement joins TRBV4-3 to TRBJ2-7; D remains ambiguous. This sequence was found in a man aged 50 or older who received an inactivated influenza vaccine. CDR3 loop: CASSQDSRHSYEQYF. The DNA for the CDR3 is TGCGCCAGCAGCCAAGATTCGCGGCACTCCTACGAGCAGTACTTC.